This T cell receptor (beta chain) was profiled in a study of siplizumab effects on memory and regulatory T cells. General study points: Proliferating siplizumab-cultured Tregs lacked confirmed suppressive function. Both greater diversity than memory cells and a major contribution to the alloresponse seemed to characterize naive T cells. Controls showed an average of approximately 27% Treg-derived mappable alloreactive CD4+ clones, while siplizumab showed about 71%. Siplizumab produced a significant drop in alloreactive sequences attributable to unstimulated CD4+ memory cells.

Remarks on this clone: Its antigen is not identified.

The CDR3 length is 14 residues. CDR1 is MDHEN, CDR2 SYDVKM, per germline. Trimming left V 6 bases short and J 10 bases short, with 16 bases between. Assay used: immunoSEQ multiplex PCR; TCRdb lists only in-frame clones, some missing. The repertoire holds around 110,000 clones, about 95% seen once, with 1.5% to 2% in the top ten. Material: non-Treg CD4+ T cells sorted from blood. V gene TRBV28 combines with J gene TRBJ1-6; D may be TRBD1 (6 bases). The TCR originated in a human donor in good health. The CDR3 bases are TGTGCCAGCAGCCTTACAGGGTATAGCTCACCCCTCCACTTT. Residues: CASSLTGYSSPLHF.